A selection of T cell receptor beta chains follows, all from one sample in a study of blood T cell repertoires in COVID-19. Using immunoSEQ multiplex PCR, the repertoire was profiled, and TCRdb retains in-frame clones only, with some absent. The table records roughly 130,000 clones, about 89% of them present only once. Sequencing was performed on peripheral blood. The source is a woman aged 60-70 years with acute or convalescent COVID-19. The CDR3 runs from the conserved cysteine through the conserved F or W. The D gene is left open where the match is weak. Some rows mark clone size as missing; the rest say once, few, many or name a class of expanded clone.

J: TRBJ1-5
V: TRBV10-2
size: -
D: -
CDR3: CASTRQEGNQPQHF
DNA: TGCGCCAGCACACGACAGGAGGGCAATCAGCCCCAGCATTTT

J: TRBJ2-1
V: TRBV7-2
size: -
D: TRBD2
CDR3: CASSRTSGSANNEQFF
DNA: TGTGCCAGCAGCCGGACTAGCGGGAGTGCCAACAATGAGCAGTTCTTC

J: TRBJ1-2
V: TRBV19
size: few
D: TRBD1
CDR3: CASTSLRSGGPLELYGYTF
DNA: TGTGCCAGTACCTCCCTAAGGTCAGGGGGCCCTCTCGAACTCTATGGCTACACCTTC

J: TRBJ1-5
V: TRBV20-1
size: -
D: TRBD1
CDR3: CSASQGAIGNQPQHF
DNA: TGCAGTGCTAGTCAGGGGGCTATAGGCAATCAGCCCCAGCATTTT

J: TRBJ2-3
V: TRBV15
size: -
D: TRBD2
CDR3: CATSRGIGAGGLGTDTQYF
DNA: TGTGCCACCAGCAGAGGGATAGGAGCGGGAGGGTTGGGCACAGATACGCAGTATTTT

J: TRBJ1-2
V: TRBV15
size: -
D: -
CDR3: CATSRDPGAYGYTF
DNA: TGTGCCACCAGCAGAGATCCAGGGGCCTATGGCTACACCTTC

J: TRBJ1-3
V: TRBV10-3
size: -
D: -
CDR3: CAISEDRSSGNTIYF
DNA: TGTGCCATCAGTGAAGACAGGTCCTCTGGAAACACCATATATTTT

J: TRBJ1-2
V: TRBV12-3/TRBV12-4
size: few
D: -
CDR3: CASSLVQEYGYTF
DNA: TGTGCCAGCAGTTTAGTACAGGAATATGGCTACACCTTC

J: TRBJ1-6
V: TRBV11-2
size: -
D: TRBD1
CDR3: CASSTGVNSPLHF
DNA: TGTGCCAGCAGTACAGGGGTGAATTCACCCCTCCACTTT

J: TRBJ1-4
V: TRBV28
size: -
D: TRBD1
CDR3: CASGTGPEKLFF
DNA: TGTGCCAGCGGGACAGGCCCAGAAAAACTGTTTTTT

J: TRBJ2-3
V: TRBV2
size: -
D: -
CDR3: CASEAPPTDTQYF
DNA: TGTGCCAGCGAGGCCCCCCCAACAGATACGCAGTATTTT

J: TRBJ1-2
V: TRBV12-3/TRBV12-4
size: -
D: TRBD1
CDR3: CASRSAQGGGYTF
DNA: TGTGCCAGCAGGTCCGCTCAGGGGGGTGGCTACACCTTC

J: TRBJ2-5
V: TRBV18
size: -
D: -
CDR3: CASSSGTGGGQETQYF
DNA: TGTGCCAGCTCAAGCGGGACAGGAGGGGGTCAAGAGACCCAGTACTTC

J: TRBJ1-1
V: TRBV6-1
size: once
D: TRBD1
CDR3: CASSEVQQGGATFF
DNA: TGTGCCAGCAGTGAAGTACAACAGGGGGGTGCAACTTTCTTT

J: TRBJ2-2
V: TRBV5-4
size: -
D: -
CDR3: CASSRALGQNTGELFF
DNA: TGTGCCAGCAGCAGGGCCCTTGGACAGAACACCGGGGAGCTGTTTTTT

J: TRBJ2-1
V: TRBV23-1
size: -
D: -
CDR3: CASSPGEQFF
DNA: TGCGCCAGCAGTCCAGGTGAGCAGTTCTTC

J: TRBJ1-6
V: TRBV6-5
size: once
D: TRBD1
CDR3: CASRKDRVASPLHF
DNA: TGTGCCAGCAGAAAAGACAGGGTGGCTTCACCCCTCCACTTT

J: TRBJ2-1
V: TRBV7-3
size: -
D: TRBD2
CDR3: CASSLRLAGGNEQFF
DNA: TGTGCCAGCAGCTTAAGACTAGCGGGAGGAAATGAGCAGTTCTTC

J: TRBJ1-4
V: TRBV3-1/TRBV3-2
size: -
D: -
CDR3: CASSQGFLQDEKLFF
DNA: TGTGCCAGCAGCCAAGGCTTTCTACAGGATGAAAAACTGTTTTTT

J: TRBJ1-6
V: TRBV3-1/TRBV3-2
size: -
D: -
CDR3: CASSQDPSSYNSPLHF
DNA: TGTGCCAGCAGCCAAGATCCCAGCTCCTATAATTCACCCCTCCACTTT

J: TRBJ1-1
V: TRBV6-5
size: -
D: -
CDR3: CASSYSVSGSTEAFF
DNA: TGTGCCAGCAGTTACTCAGTATCGGGAAGTACTGAAGCTTTCTTT

J: TRBJ1-1
V: TRBV12-3/TRBV12-4
size: -
D: -
CDR3: CASSYEYTEAFF
DNA: TGTGCCAGCAGCTACGAATACACTGAAGCTTTCTTT

J: TRBJ1-2
V: TRBV19
size: -
D: -
CDR3: CASSLSGKGYTF
DNA: TGTGCCAGTAGTCTCTCCGGGAAGGGCTACACCTTC

J: TRBJ2-1
V: TRBV19
size: -
D: -
CDR3: CASSIGPGVNEQFF
DNA: TGTGCCAGTAGTATAGGGCCGGGTGTCAATGAGCAGTTCTTC

J: TRBJ2-2
V: TRBV24-1
size: -
D: TRBD2
CDR3: CATSDEGTRTGELFF
DNA: TGTGCCACCAGTGACGAAGGGACTAGGACCGGGGAGCTGTTTTTT

J: TRBJ2-5
V: TRBV5-4
size: -
D: TRBD1
CDR3: CASSLRTGRETQYF
DNA: TGTGCCAGCAGCCTACGGACAGGGCGGGAGACCCAGTACTTC

J: TRBJ2-3
V: TRBV6-5
size: -
D: -
CDR3: CASSYGQGNTDTQYF
DNA: TGTGCCAGCAGTTACGGCCAGGGAAACACAGATACGCAGTATTTT

J: TRBJ1-3
V: TRBV28
size: -
D: -
CDR3: CASSLTGSGNTIYF
DNA: TGTGCCAGCAGTCTAACAGGGTCTGGAAACACCATATATTTT

J: TRBJ1-2
V: TRBV12-3/TRBV12-4
size: once
D: TRBD1
CDR3: CASSRDRARYTF
DNA: TGTGCCAGCAGTAGGGACAGGGCCCGATACACCTTC

J: TRBJ1-2
V: TRBV5-4
size: few
D: TRBD1
CDR3: CASSSRDSYGYTF
DNA: TGTGCCAGCAGCTCCCGGGACAGCTATGGCTACACCTTC

J: TRBJ1-3
V: TRBV19
size: -
D: TRBD1
CDR3: CASSGQGYTIYF
DNA: TGTGCCAGTAGTGGACAGGGTTACACCATATATTTT

J: TRBJ2-2
V: TRBV24-1
size: -
D: TRBD1
CDR3: CATSRPTGGSSGELFF
DNA: TGTGCCACCAGTCGCCCGACAGGGGGATCGTCCGGGGAGCTGTTTTTT